This TCR beta chain was identified during a study of shared T cell receptors in the human thymus (dated by TCRdb to the early 2020s). In the study overall: The study examined how the human thymus generates shared, self-reactive T-cell receptor alpha chains.

Points on this clone: What this receptor recognizes is not known. Per-base qualities were not stored, and no clone one base away is much larger.

The germline V gene supplies CDR1 MDHEN and CDR2 SYDVKM. The CDR3 has 16 amino acids, counting the end cysteine and phenylalanine. Only the CDR3 DNA is retained, 48 bases long and in frame from the first base. V and J lose 5 bases and 0 bases, and a span of 14 bases separates them. The method was the immunoSEQ multiplex PCR assay. What TCRdb holds here is the immuneACCESS table cut down to in-frame rearrangements. Part of the clones is not present; checked against another copy, under half of the missing clones reflect an unresolved V gene, and the others are unexplained. This sample has hundreds of thousands of clones in its table, and about 89% of those were observed once. 0.009% to 0.0095% of the sample is in the top ten clones. In addition, the sample was reused for a study of human thymus T cells. The second study also describes: In Finland, the donors were immunologically healthy infants who were having open corrective cardiac surgery for congenital heart defects. Thymus tissue was collected as surgical resects that were removed during corrective cardiac surgery. Usage of V and J gene segments appeared to be biased in both the thymic and the peripheral blood repertoires. Highly overlapping thymic TCR repertoires among unrelated individuals were reported in the related research. The study characterized TCR alpha and beta repertoires from seven to nine infant thymus samples and a few related peripheral blood samples. Donor ages ranged from about 7 to 244 days, and the cohort comprised about six male and two female infants. Thymocytes were freed from the tissue by mechanical means and kept at -70 degrees C as pellets of roughly 8.5-30 million cells. A QIAsymphony instrument was used to extract genomic DNA from frozen cell pellets. Using the immunoSEQ multiplex PCR assay, the TCRB and TCRAD loci were amplified from a standardized quantity of quality-controlled genomic DNA. The amplicons covered the V(D)J region and were long enough to include the CDR3 and to identify the V and J genes. Amplicon sequencing was performed on an Illumina platform through the commercial immunoSEQ service. Primer bias and sequencing errors were corrected as previously described, and TCRAD and TCRB were defined on the basis of the IMGT database. Analysis of the repertoires was done with immunoSEQ Analyzer 3.0 and VDJTools and included basic statistics, V/J segment usage, diversity estimates, rarefaction and pairwise overlap. Chao1, ChaoE, Efron-Thisted, Shannon and inverse Simpson indices were used to estimate diversity, which was also estimated on datasets down-sampled to the smallest sample. Repertoire overlap used strict matching of CDR3 nucleotide sequence, V gene and J gene, with Jaccard-based multidimensional scaling clustering. Thymus samples yielded on average around 800,000 unique TCRB clonotypes, compared with some 83,000 from blood samples.

This sequence uses TRBV28 and TRBJ1-5; a tentative D match to TRBD1 spans 5 bases. This TCR was sampled from a boy in the first two years of life with a congenital heart defect. Donor details come from another sample of the same person, matched by shared clones. Sample: thymocytes. The CDR3 in this case is CASSRGGTFSNQPQHF. DNA sequence: TGTGCCAGCAGTCGAGGAGGGACGTTTAGCAATCAGCCCCAGCATTTT.